The present T cell receptor beta chain was sequenced within a study of blood T cell repertoires in COVID-19. Study context: Donors in the United States, Italy and Spain gave samples during acute or convalescent COVID-19.

Method: immunoSEQ multiplex PCR; TCRdb's copy keeps in-frame clones and lacks some. Counted here are hundreds of thousands of clones, 82% occurring once; the ten biggest clones make up about 5%. Material for sequencing was PBMCs or T cells enriched from blood (not recorded which). The receptor was derived from a man between 35 and 55 years old who had been exposed to COVID-19.

CDR3 amino acids: CASTRTSSYEQYF. CDR3 DNA: TGTGCCAGCACTCGGACTAGCTCCTACGAGCAGTACTTC. The genes are TRBV12-3 or TRBV12-4 and TRBJ2-7; 7 nucleotides match TRBD2. This CDR3 contains 13 residues. J gave up 0 bases and V 7 bases, and 3 bases lay outside the gene matches.